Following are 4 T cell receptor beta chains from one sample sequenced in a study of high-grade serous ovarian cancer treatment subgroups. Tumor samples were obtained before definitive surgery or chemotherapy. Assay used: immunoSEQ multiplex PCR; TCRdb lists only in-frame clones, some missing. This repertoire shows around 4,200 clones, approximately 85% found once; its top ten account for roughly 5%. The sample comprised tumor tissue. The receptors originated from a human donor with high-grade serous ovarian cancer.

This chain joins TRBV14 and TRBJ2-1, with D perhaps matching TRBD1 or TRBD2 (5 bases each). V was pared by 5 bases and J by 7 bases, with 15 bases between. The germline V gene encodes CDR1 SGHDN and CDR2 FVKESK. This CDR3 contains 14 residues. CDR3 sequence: CASSNRDLYNEQFF. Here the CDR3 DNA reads TGTGCCAGCAGCAACCGGGACCTCTATAATGAGCAGTTCTTC. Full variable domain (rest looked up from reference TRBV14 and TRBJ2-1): EAGVTQFPSHSVIEKGQTVTLRCDPISGHDNLYWYRRVMGKEIKFLLHFVKESKQDESGMPNNRFLAERTGGTYSTLKVQPAELEDSGVYFCASSNRDLYNEQFFGPGTRLTVL.

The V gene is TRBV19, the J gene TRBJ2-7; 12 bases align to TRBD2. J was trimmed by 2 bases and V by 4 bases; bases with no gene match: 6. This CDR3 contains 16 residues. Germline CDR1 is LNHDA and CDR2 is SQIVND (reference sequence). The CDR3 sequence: CASSTMTSGGPYEQYF. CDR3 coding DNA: TGTGCCAGTAGTACCATGACTAGCGGGGGACCCTACGAGCAGTACTTC. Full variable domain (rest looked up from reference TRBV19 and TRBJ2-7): DGGITQSPKYLFRKEGQNVTLSCEQNLNHDAMYWYRQDPGQGLRLIYYSQIVNDFQKGDIAEGYSVSREKKESFPLTVTSAQKNPTAFYLCASSTMTSGGPYEQYFGPGTRLTVT.

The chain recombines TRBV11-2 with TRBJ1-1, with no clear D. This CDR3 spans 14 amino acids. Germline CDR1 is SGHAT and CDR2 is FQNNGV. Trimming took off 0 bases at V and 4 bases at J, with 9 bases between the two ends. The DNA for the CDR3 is TGTGCCAGCAGCTTAGATCGGATGGGCACTGAAGCTTTCTTT. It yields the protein CASSLDRMGTEAFF.

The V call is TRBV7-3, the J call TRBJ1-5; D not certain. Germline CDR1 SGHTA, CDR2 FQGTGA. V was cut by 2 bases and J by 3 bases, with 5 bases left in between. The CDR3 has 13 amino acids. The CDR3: CASSLGVNQPQHF. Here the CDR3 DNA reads TGTGCCAGCAGCTTAGGAGTCAATCAGCCCCAGCATTTT.